The 12 T cell receptor beta chains in this list originate from one sample, sequenced in a study of blood T cells in healthy people across ages. Using a J-beta primer mix together with a sample-barcoded 5' primer, a second PCR was run for roughly 6 to 11 cycles. MiXCR, run by TCRdb on the 5' RACE reads, gives a single entry per CDR3 protein. The data contain approximately 810,000 distinct CDR3 sequences, more than 25% of them seen just once; the ten biggest clones take up roughly 17%. Input material: blood. Every receptor here comes from an elderly woman in good health.

To note about this clonotype: This may be a read error, as it is one base from a much larger clone. The CDR3 region is CVSSQGLLREQYF. The CDR3 DNA reads as TGTGTCAGCAGCCAAGGCTTGCTCCGCGAGCAGTACTTC. The V call is TRBV3-1, the J call TRBJ2-7; D gene unclear. Germline CDR1 reads LGHDT; CDR2 reads YNNKEL (reference sequence). The CDR3 has 13 residues.

The gene calls are TRBV9 and TRBJ2-3, with D possibly TRBD2 on 5 matching bases. Deletions cut 0 bases from V and 0 bases from J, with 14 bases between. The CDR3 is made up of 17 amino acids. The germline V gene encodes CDR1 SGDLS and CDR2 YYNGEE. Written as DNA, the CDR3 is TGTGCCAGCAGCGTAGCTGAGCGGACGTCTAGCACAGATACGCAGTATTTT. This translates into CASSVAERTSSTDTQYF. Full variable domain (outside the CDR3, taken from reference TRBV9 and TRBJ2-3): DSGVTQTPKHLITATGQRVTLRCSPRSGDLSVYWYQQSLDQGLQFLIQYYNGEERAKGNILERFSAQQFPDLHSELNLSSLELGDSALYFCASSVAERTSSTDTQYFGPGTRLTVL.

The chain carries TRBV10-3 and TRBJ2-3; unclear D gene. This CDR3 is 16 amino acids long. V lost 6 bases and J 6 bases, leaving 22 bases between the germline ends. Germline V lookup: CDR1 ENHRY, CDR2 SYGVKD. CDR3 in amino acids: CAIRLPAPGGRDTQYF. CDR3 coding DNA: TGTGCCATCAGACTCCCCGCCCCCGGCGGAAGGGATACGCAGTATTTT.

This chain links TRBV28 with TRBJ2-6; 8 bases agree with TRBD1. CDR3 length equals 15 residues. J gave up 3 bases and V 9 bases, and 7 bases lay outside the gene matches. Germline CDR1 reads MDHEN; CDR2 reads SYDVKM. CDR3 sequence (DNA): TGTGCCAGGGTGGCCAGGGGGCTTGGGGCCAACGTCCTGACTTTC. It is translated as CARVARGLGANVLTF.

Ten or more counts support this clonotype. This chain links TRBV4-3 with TRBJ1-2; 8 bases agree with TRBD1. Unmatched junction bases numbered 8, after V lost 1 base and J lost 4 bases. The germline V gene has CDR1 LGHNA and CDR2 YSLEER. This CDR3 is 16 amino acids long. CDR3 in amino acids: CASSQAGQGQVYGYTF. In DNA form, the CDR3 reads TGCGCCAGCAGCCAAGCTGGGCAGGGACAGGTCTATGGCTACACCTTC.

Many counts were recorded for this clonotype. For the CDR3, the DNA is TGCAGTGCTAGACTGGGGTGGGCTGAAGCTTTCTTT. Translation: CSARLGWAEAFF. The chain couples TRBV20-1 to TRBJ1-1; D is ambiguous. The CDR3 is 12 amino acids. The V gene lost 2 bases and the J gene lost 6 bases, with 10 bases spanning the gap. Germline V lookup: CDR1 DFQATT, CDR2 SNEGSKA (reference sequence).

A few counts support this clonotype. This chain joins TRBV30 and TRBJ1-1; TRBD1 is a possible D gene (6 bases). Per germline, CDR1 GTSNPN and CDR2 SVGIG (reference sequence). The CDR3 is made up of 14 amino acids. Trimming removed 2 bases from V and 1 base from J, with 11 bases in between. This CDR3 reads CAWSPRTENTEAFF. CDR3 nucleotide sequence: TGTGCCTGGAGTCCTCGGACAGAGAACACTGAAGCTTTCTTT.

V gene TRBV6-2 or TRBV6-3 combines with J gene TRBJ2-7; D is perhaps TRBD1 (6 bases). Germline assignment: CDR1 MNHEY and CDR2 SVGEGT. There are 13 residues in the CDR3. V was trimmed by 4 bases and J by 1 base, leaving 8 bases between them. The CDR3 region has the DNA TGTGCCAGCAGTTGCGACAGGTCCTACGAGCAGTACTTC. It translates to CASSCDRSYEQYF.

This clonotype was detected a few times. This may come from a read error, since a much larger clone is one base off. The genes are TRBV12-3 or TRBV12-4 and TRBJ1-2, with 7 bases fitting TRBD1. V lost 5 bases to trimming and J lost 4 bases; unmatched junction nucleotides: 4. The CDR3 is 13 residues long. The DNA of the CDR3 is TGTGCCAGCAGTGAGGGACAGCGCTATGGCTACACCTTC. Its protein is CASSEGQRYGYTF.

The chain carries TRBV5-1 and TRBJ1-2; TRBD1 matches at 7 bases. The J segment lost 6 bases and the V segment lost 4 bases, leaving 3 bases of the junction unmatched. Germline CDR1 and CDR2: SGHRS and YFSETQ. The CDR3 extends over 12 amino acids. The CDR3 bases are TGCGCCAGCAGCCTGACAGGGAATGGCTACACCTTC. Encoded protein: CASSLTGNGYTF.

This clonotype was seen a handful of times. The V and J genes are TRBV28 and TRBJ1-1, with 8 bases lining up with TRBD1. V shed 7 bases, J shed 5 bases, and the junction held 6 bases outside the gene matches. Germline-derived CDR1 and CDR2 are MDHEN and SYDVKM. The CDR3 has 13 residues. CDR3 in amino acids: CASTRTGRTEAFF. The CDR3 DNA sequence: TGTGCCAGCACCCGGACAGGGCGAACTGAAGCTTTCTTT.

This clonotype was recorded a few times. The chain links TRBV5-1 to TRBJ2-7; 8 bases agree with TRBD1. This CDR3 spans 16 amino acids. Trimming cost V 2 bases and J 2 bases; bases outside gene matches: 9. Germline V lookup: CDR1 SGHRS, CDR2 YFSETQ. DNA of the CDR3: TGCGCCAGCAGCTTTTTCGAAGGGACAGGTACCTACGAGCAGTACTTC. Translating it yields CASSFFEGTGTYEQYF.